These 27 T cell receptor beta chains share one sample of origin, sequenced in a study of metastatic and nonmetastatic thyroid tumors (dated by TCRdb to the early 2020s). To prepare the library, PCR was applied. The sequencing machine was an Illumina HiSeq 4000. In TCRdb, the public reads were trimmed at Q25 with fastp and aligned with MiXCR, with productive beta chains retained. The sample contains tens of thousands of clones, roughly an eighth of them found a single time. The ten largest clones take up approximately 8.8% of the sample. No patient had received any treatment before thyroid surgery. The sample taken for sequencing was tumor tissue. The receptors stem from a female donor with papillary thyroid cancer or a benign thyroid nodule (not recorded which). Some clones in this sample may be carry-over from other donors' samples.

Ten or more counts support this clone. The J gene is TRBJ1-2, the V gene TRBV5-6; D is perhaps TRBD1 (6 bases). Between the trimmed V and J ends, which lost 5 bases and 8 bases, there was a span of 25 bases. The V gene's germline CDR1 is SGHDT and CDR2 YYEEEE. The CDR3 contains 16 residues. The CDR3 nucleotides read TGTGCCAGCAGTTCTGGACAGTTTCGTCTGGTTGGCGGCTACACCTTC. It codes for CASSSGQFRLVGGYTF.

This clone was found many times. This chain uses TRBV6-1 with TRBJ1-6; D unresolved. Germline lookup yields CDR1 MNHNS and CDR2 SASEGT. CDR3 length equals 13 residues. The ends were cut back, 4 bases at V and 7 bases at J, with 8 bases in the middle. The CDR3, as DNA: TGTGCCAGCAGTGGGACGGCGAATTCACCCCTCCACTTT. Amino acid sequence: CASSGTANSPLHF.

This clone has just one count. A much larger clone lies one base from this, so it may be a read error. V gene TRBV7-3 combines with J gene TRBJ2-1, with TRBD1 matching over 9 bases. Germline trimming cut 5 bases from V and 7 bases from J; bases unmatched to any gene: 6. The CDR3 length is 14 residues. Germline CDR1 reads SGHTA; CDR2 reads FQGTGA. The CDR3 region has the DNA TGTGCCAGCAGCCACAGGACAGGGGTGAATGAGCAGTTCTTC. Translated: CASSHRTGVNEQFF.

This clone was counted ten times or more. The genes are TRBV20-1 and TRBJ2-4; TRBD1 matches 8 bases. V lost 6 bases and J lost 8; bases outside the gene matches: 3. The germline V gene encodes CDR1 DFQATT and CDR2 SNEGSKA (reference sequence). The CDR3 runs 11 residues. The CDR3 sequence: CSATQGDIQYF. CDR3 nucleotides: TGCAGTGCCACACAGGGGGACATTCAGTACTTC.

This clone came up many times. The rearrangement uses TRBV30 and TRBJ2-2; the D is unclear. Germline V lookup: CDR1 GTSNPN, CDR2 SVGIG (reference sequence). Trimming stripped 1 base from V and 2 bases from J, with 5 bases between. The CDR3 is 13 residues long. This chain's CDR3 is CAWSEGNTGELFF. For the CDR3, the DNA is TGTGCCTGGAGTGAGGGAAACACCGGGGAGCTGTTTTTT.

About this clone: Mismatch with germline at one junction end may stem from a read error. The rearrangement joins TRBV20-1 to TRBJ2-7; maybe TRBD2 (5 bases). This CDR3 is 12 amino acids long. CDR1 and CDR2 from the germline V gene are DFQATT and SNEGSKA (reference sequence). Here the CDR3 DNA reads TGCAGGGCGGGCGGTGGACCCTACGGGCAGTACTTC. As protein: CRAGGGPYGQYF.

This clone has at least ten counts. The rearrangement links TRBV5-1 to TRBJ2-7, with TRBD1 matching over 10 bases. There are 15 residues in the CDR3. CDR1 is SGHRS, CDR2 YFSETQ, per germline. J was trimmed by 3 bases and V by 4 bases; bases with no gene match: 7. CDR3 residues: CASSQRRTGGYEQYF. Written as DNA, the CDR3 is TGCGCCAGCAGCCAAAGACGGACAGGGGGCTACGAGCAGTACTTC.

On this clone: Being one base from a much bigger clone, this may be a read error. V gene TRBV6-1 combines with J gene TRBJ1-5; D remains unclear. Per germline, CDR1 MNHNS and CDR2 SASEGT. Trimming stripped 8 bases from V and 3 bases from J, with 14 bases between. CDR3 length equals 14 residues. The chain's CDR3 is CASGSASHNQPQHF. CDR3 in DNA: TGTGCCAGCGGGTCAGCCAGCCACAATCAGCCCCAGCATTTT.

In this sample, this clone turned up many times. This sequence joins TRBV9 and TRBJ1-1, with a possible D match to TRBD1 (5 bases). The V and J ends lost 3 bases and 4 bases respectively, with 7 bases between them. This CDR3 spans 12 amino acids. The germline V gene has CDR1 SGDLS and CDR2 YYNGEE. CDR3: CASSETVTEAFF. The CDR3 bases are TGTGCCAGCAGCGAGACAGTCACTGAAGCTTTCTTT.

This clone was recorded many times. The chain couples TRBV7-9 to TRBJ2-7; D unclear. V dropped 5 bases and J dropped 5 bases, with 7 bases sitting between them. This CDR3 spans 11 amino acids. CDR1 and CDR2 (germline): SEHNR, FQNEAQ (reference sequence). Here the CDR3 reads CASSAPHEQYF. DNA of the CDR3: TGTGCCAGCAGCGCCCCTCACGAGCAGTACTTC. The full variable domain, with the rest looked up from reference TRBV7-9 and TRBJ2-7, is DTGVSQNPRHKITKRGQNVTFRCDPISEHNRLYWYRQTLGQGPEFLTYFQNEAQLEKSRLLSDRFSAERPKGSFSTLEIQRTEQGDSAMYLCASSAPHEQYFGPGTRLTVT.

This clone was detected ten times or more. The chain employs TRBV28 and TRBJ2-3; 13 bases match TRBD2. V gave up 6 bases and J gave up 1 base; unmatched junction bases: 10. Germline V gene sequence: CDR1 MDHEN, CDR2 SYDVKM. The CDR3 is 18 residues long. CDR3 sequence reads: CASRAPGLAGLGTDTQYF. The DNA of the CDR3 is TGTGCCAGCAGAGCTCCGGGACTAGCGGGGCTGGGCACAGATACGCAGTATTTT.

The chain is built from TRBV19 and TRBJ1-3, with a weak D call TRBD1 (5 bases). CDR3 size: 19 residues. Germline V CDR1 and CDR2: LNHDA, SQIVND (reference sequence). Trimming shortened V by 0 bases and J by 0 bases, and 18 bases separated the two germline ends. CDR3 nucleotides: TGTGCCAGTAGTATAGATCAAGGTAAGGAGGGGCTCTCTGGAAACACCATATATTTT. It specifies CASSIDQGKEGLSGNTIYF.

In this sample, this clone turned up many times. The chain couples TRBV11-2 to TRBJ2-3; TRBD2 matches at 10 bases. This CDR3 is 14 amino acids long. With V trimmed by 8 bases and J by 5 bases, 7 bases remained unmatched. Germline values: CDR1 SGHAT, CDR2 FQNNGV. The CDR3 spells CASQLAGWGDTQYF. The DNA of the CDR3 is TGTGCCAGCCAACTAGCGGGATGGGGAGATACGCAGTATTTT.

The rearrangement joins TRBV20-1 to TRBJ2-3; D not resolved. The J call is uncertain, as TRBJ1-5 better fits the DNA end. Germline-derived CDR1 and CDR2 are DFQATT and SNEGSKA (reference sequence). The CDR3 spans 14 residues. CDR3 nucleotides: TGCAGTGTTCCCGGAGAGGGAAACACAGATACGCAGCATTTT. Translated: CSVPGEGNTDTQHF.

In this sample, this clone turned up many times. J is TRBJ2-2 and V is TRBV5-1, with 10 bases aligning to TRBD2. CDR3 length: 16 residues. The ends lost 0 bases at V and 1 base at J; junction bases unmatched: 0. CDR1 is SGHRS and CDR2 is YFSETQ in the germline V gene. The CDR3 bases are TGCGCCAGCAGCTTGGGACTAGCGGGGAACACCGGGGAGCTGTTTTTT. Translated, it gives CASSLGLAGNTGELFF.

The chain employs TRBV19 and TRBJ2-7; no clear D. The CDR3 extends over 13 amino acids. Per germline, CDR1 LNHDA and CDR2 SQIVND (reference sequence). Trimming removed 6 bases from V and 1 base from J, with 10 bases in between. For the CDR3, the DNA is TGTGCCAGTAGCCGGGTCCCTTCCTACGAGCAGTACTTC. Protein: CASSRVPSYEQYF. Supplemented by reference TRBV19 and TRBJ2-7, the full variable domain reads DGGITQSPKYLFRKEGQNVTLSCEQNLNHDAMYWYRQDPGQGLRLIYYSQIVNDFQKGDIAEGYSVSREKKESFPLTVTSAQKNPTAFYLCASSRVPSYEQYFGPGTRLTVT.

This clone was seen repeatedly, ten times or more. This chain joins TRBV9 and TRBJ2-2; 10 bases map to TRBD2. CDR3 length: 15 residues. Germline-derived CDR1 and CDR2 are SGDLS and YYNGEE. J lost 8 bases, V lost 2 bases, and 6 bases had no gene match. This chain's CDR3 is CASSVRLAGEGELFF. CDR3 coding DNA: TGTGCCAGCAGCGTGCGTCTAGCGGGAGAGGGGGAGCTGTTTTTT.

This clone was recorded many times. The J gene is TRBJ2-3, the V gene TRBV10-3; 10 nucleotides agree with TRBD2. The length of the CDR3 is 17 residues. Per germline, CDR1 ENHRY and CDR2 SYGVKD. The trim removed 3 bases at V and 5 bases at J, leaving 11 bases unmatched. CDR3 protein: CAISDGGASGSLDTQYF. In nucleotides, the CDR3 is TGTGCCATCAGTGATGGTGGGGCTAGCGGGAGTCTAGATACGCAGTATTTT.

CDR3 DNA sequence: TGTGCCAGTAGTAAGGGTGCTCGGACAGGCCACACACTCACAGATACGCAGTATTTT. It translates to CASSKGARTGHTLTDTQYF. The rearrangement links TRBV19 to TRBJ2-3, with 7 bases aligning to TRBD1. The V gene end was trimmed by 4 bases and the J gene end by 2 bases; junction bases not matched to a gene: 18. There are 19 residues in the CDR3. The germline gives CDR1 LNHDA, CDR2 SQIVND (reference sequence).

Note on this clone: This may come from a read error, since a much larger clone is one base off. The chain carries TRBV20-1 and TRBJ2-7; D not resolved. Germline CDR1 and CDR2: DFQATT and SNEGSKA (reference sequence). V lost 0 bases to trimming and J lost 2 bases, with 14 bases between them. The CDR3 extends over 15 amino acids. CDR3 bases: TGCAGTGCTAGAGAGCGATGGACCGCGGCCTACGAGCAGTACTTC. This codes for CSARERWTAAYEQYF.

Only a few counts were recorded for this clone. The CDR3 DNA reads as TGCAGCGTGCTTGCTGCGAGCTCCTACGAGCAGTACTTC. It codes for CSVLAASSYEQYF. The chain joins TRBV29-1 to TRBJ2-7; the D is unclear. V was pared by 6 bases and J by 0 bases, with 12 bases between. CDR3 length equals 13 residues. CDR1 SQVTM and CDR2 ANQGSEA come from the germline V gene.

This clone occurred many times. This sequence joins TRBV18 and TRBJ2-7; 9 bases are a match to TRBD2. The CDR3 is 15 amino acids. Germline V gene sequence: CDR1 KGHSH, CDR2 LQKENI. Germline trimming cut 6 bases from V and 2 bases from J; bases unmatched to any gene: 8. CDR3 nucleotide sequence: TGTGCCAGCTCTACCAGCGGGGGGAGGCCCTACGAGCAGTACTTC. Translating it yields CASSTSGGRPYEQYF.

In its sample, this clone was seen many times. This chain uses TRBV18 with TRBJ1-4; D gene uncertain. Trimming left V 3 bases short and J 0 bases short, with 11 bases between. CDR3 length equals 16 residues. CDR1 is KGHSH and CDR2 is LQKENI in the germline V gene. CDR3 protein: CASSPWEGATNEKLFF. For the CDR3, the DNA is TGTGCCAGCTCACCTTGGGAGGGAGCAACTAATGAAAAACTGTTTTTT.

In its sample, this clone was seen many times. The chain is built from TRBV4-1 and TRBJ2-3; a weak D match, TRBD2 (6 bases). V shed 4 bases and J shed 5 bases, with 10 bases lying between them. The CDR3 totals 13 residues. Germline CDR1 is MGHRA and CDR2 is YSYEKL. The CDR3 is CASSLMTRDTQYF. The CDR3 coding sequence is TGCGCCAGCAGCCTGATGACTAGAGATACGCAGTATTTT.

V and J are TRBV3-1 and TRBJ2-1; the match to TRBD2 covers 7 bases. Germline-derived CDR1 and CDR2 are LGHDT and YNNKEL (reference sequence). V trimming: 5 bases; J trimming: 8 bases; junction bases outside the gene matches: 6. There are 13 residues in the CDR3. In DNA form, the CDR3 reads TGTGCCAGCAGCACCTTTACTAGCGATGAGCAGTTCTTC. This codes for CASSTFTSDEQFF.

This clone was counted at least ten times. This chain connects TRBV6-1 to TRBJ2-2; the match to TRBD2 covers 7 bases. The CDR3 covers 14 residues. After removal of 6 bases from V and 6 bases from J, the junction contained 7 bases not matched to a gene. CDR1 and CDR2 from the germline V gene are MNHNS and SASEGT. The CDR3 reads CASSTAAGAGELFF. The DNA of the CDR3 is TGTGCCAGCAGCACCGCGGCGGGGGCCGGGGAGCTGTTTTTT.

This clone was counted many times. The gene calls are TRBV9 and TRBJ2-1; D is perhaps TRBD1 (6 bases). Germline V gene sequence: CDR1 SGDLS, CDR2 YYNGEE. Trimming removed 4 bases at V and 4 bases at J, with 18 bases between. CDR3 size: 16 residues. CDR3 sequence (DNA): TGTGCCAGCAGCCTAACAGGGTGGGCCCAATACAATGAGCAGTTCTTC. Encoded protein: CASSLTGWAQYNEQFF.